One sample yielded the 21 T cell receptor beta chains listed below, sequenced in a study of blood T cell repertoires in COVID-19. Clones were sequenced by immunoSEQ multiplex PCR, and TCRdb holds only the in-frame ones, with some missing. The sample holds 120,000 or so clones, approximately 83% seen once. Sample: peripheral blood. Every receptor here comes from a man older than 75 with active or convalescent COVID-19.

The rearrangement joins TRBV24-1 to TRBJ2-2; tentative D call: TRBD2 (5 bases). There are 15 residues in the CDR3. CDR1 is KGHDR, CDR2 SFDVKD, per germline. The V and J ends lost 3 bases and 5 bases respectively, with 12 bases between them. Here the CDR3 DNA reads TGTGCCACCAGTGATGCAGCGGACGTTACCGGGGAGCTGTTTTTT. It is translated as CATSDAADVTGELFF.

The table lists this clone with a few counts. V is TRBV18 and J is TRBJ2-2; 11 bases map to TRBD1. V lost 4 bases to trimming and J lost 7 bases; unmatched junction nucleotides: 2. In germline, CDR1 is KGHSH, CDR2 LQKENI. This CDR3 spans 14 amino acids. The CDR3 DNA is TGTGCCAGCTCACGGACAGGGGGCAGCGGGGAGCTGTTTTTT. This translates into CASSRTGGSGELFF.

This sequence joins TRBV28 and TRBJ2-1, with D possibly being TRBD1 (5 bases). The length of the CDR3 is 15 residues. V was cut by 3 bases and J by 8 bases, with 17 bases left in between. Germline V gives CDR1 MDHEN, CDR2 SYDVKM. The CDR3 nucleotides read TGTGCCAGCAGTTTCTCCTTGGGCAGGGCTGATGAGCAGTTCTTC. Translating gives CASSFSLGRADEQFF.

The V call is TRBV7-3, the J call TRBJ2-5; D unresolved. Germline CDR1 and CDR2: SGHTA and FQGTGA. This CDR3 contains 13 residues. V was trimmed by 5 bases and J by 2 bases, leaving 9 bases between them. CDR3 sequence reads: CASSRLEQETQYF. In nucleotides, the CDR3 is TGTGCCAGCAGCAGACTGGAACAAGAGACCCAGTACTTC.

The CDR3 reads CASSDPGQGPVDEQFF. The CDR3 nucleotides read TGTGCCAGCAGTGATCCGGGACAGGGACCTGTGGATGAGCAGTTCTTC. The chain carries TRBV6-1 and TRBJ2-1; TRBD1 agrees at 9 bases. V lost 3 bases to trimming and J lost 8 bases; unmatched junction nucleotides: 11. Germline V lookup: CDR1 MNHNS, CDR2 SASEGT. CDR3 size: 16 residues.

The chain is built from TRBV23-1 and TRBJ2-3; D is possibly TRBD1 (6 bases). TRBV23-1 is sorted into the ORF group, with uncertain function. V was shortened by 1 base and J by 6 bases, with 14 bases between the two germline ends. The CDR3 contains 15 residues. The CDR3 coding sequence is TGCGCCAGCAGTCAATGCACAGGGAAACACGATACGCAGTATTTT. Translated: CASSQCTGKHDTQYF.

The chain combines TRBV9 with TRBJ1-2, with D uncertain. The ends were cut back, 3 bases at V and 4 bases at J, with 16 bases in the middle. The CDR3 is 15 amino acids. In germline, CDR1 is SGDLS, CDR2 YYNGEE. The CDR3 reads CASSAQPGAFYGYTF. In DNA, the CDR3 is TGTGCCAGCAGCGCCCAACCGGGAGCTTTCTATGGCTACACCTTC.

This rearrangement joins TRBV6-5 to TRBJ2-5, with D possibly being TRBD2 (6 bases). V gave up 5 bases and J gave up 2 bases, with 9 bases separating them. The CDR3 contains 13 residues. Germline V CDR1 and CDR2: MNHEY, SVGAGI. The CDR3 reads CASSRELQETQYF. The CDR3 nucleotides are TGTGCCAGCAGTCGGGAGTTACAAGAGACCCAGTACTTC.

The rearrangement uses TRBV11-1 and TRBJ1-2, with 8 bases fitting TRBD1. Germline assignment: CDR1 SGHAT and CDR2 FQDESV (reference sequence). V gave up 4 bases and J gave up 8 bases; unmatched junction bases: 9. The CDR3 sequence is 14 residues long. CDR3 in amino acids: CASSSDRGTRGYTF. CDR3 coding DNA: TGTGCCAGCAGCTCCGACAGGGGTACGCGAGGCTACACCTTC. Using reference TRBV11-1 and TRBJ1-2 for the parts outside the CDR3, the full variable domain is EAEVAQSPRYKITEKSQAVAFWCDPISGHATLYWYRQILGQGPELLVQFQDESVVDDSQLPKDRFSAERLKGVDSTLKIQPAELGDSAMYLCASSSDRGTRGYTFGSGTRLTVV.

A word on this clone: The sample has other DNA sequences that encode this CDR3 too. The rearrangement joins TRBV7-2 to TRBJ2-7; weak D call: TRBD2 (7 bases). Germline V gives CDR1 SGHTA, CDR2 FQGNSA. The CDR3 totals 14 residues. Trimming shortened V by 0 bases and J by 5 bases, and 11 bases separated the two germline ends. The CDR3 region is CASSLAGGPDEQYF. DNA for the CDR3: TGTGCCAGCAGCTTAGCGGGGGGGCCGGACGAGCAGTACTTC.

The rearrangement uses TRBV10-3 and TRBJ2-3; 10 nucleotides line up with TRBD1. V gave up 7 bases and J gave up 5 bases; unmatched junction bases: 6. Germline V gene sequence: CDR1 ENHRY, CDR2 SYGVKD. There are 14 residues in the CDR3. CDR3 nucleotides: TGTGCCATCACGACAGGGGGCTTTGGAGATACGCAGTATTTT. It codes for CAITTGGFGDTQYF.

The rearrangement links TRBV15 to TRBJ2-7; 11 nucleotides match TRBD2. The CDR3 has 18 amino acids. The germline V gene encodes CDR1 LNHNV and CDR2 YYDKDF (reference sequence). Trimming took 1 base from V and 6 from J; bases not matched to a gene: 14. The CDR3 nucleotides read TGTGCCACCAGCAGAGGGGCTAGCGGGGGGCCCTTCCAGGGCGAGCAGTACTTC. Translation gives CATSRGASGGPFQGEQYF.

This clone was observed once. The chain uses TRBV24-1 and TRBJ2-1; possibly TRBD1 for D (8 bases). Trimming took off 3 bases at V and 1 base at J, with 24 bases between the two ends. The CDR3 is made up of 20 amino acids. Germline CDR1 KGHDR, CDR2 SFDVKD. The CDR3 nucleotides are TGTGCCACCAGTGATCCCCTGGGGGGGAGGGGGACAGGATCCTACAATGAGCAGTTCTTC. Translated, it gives CATSDPLGGRGTGSYNEQFF.

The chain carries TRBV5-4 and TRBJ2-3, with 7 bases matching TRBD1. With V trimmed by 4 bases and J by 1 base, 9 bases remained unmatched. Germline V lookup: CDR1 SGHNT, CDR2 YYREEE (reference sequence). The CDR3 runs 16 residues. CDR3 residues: CASSPKTGLGTDTQYF. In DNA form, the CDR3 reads TGTGCCAGCAGCCCTAAGACAGGGCTGGGCACAGATACGCAGTATTTT.

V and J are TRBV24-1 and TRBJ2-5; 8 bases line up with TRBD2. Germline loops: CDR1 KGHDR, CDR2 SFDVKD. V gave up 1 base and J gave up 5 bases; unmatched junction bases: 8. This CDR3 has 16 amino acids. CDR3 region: CATSDFGREGGETQYF. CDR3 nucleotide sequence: TGTGCCACCAGTGATTTTGGACGGGAGGGCGGTGAGACCCAGTACTTC.

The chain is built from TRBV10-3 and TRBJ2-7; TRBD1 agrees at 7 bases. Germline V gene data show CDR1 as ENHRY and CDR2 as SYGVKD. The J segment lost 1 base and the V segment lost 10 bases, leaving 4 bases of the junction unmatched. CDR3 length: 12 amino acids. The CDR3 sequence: CATGQPSYEQYF. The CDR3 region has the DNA TGTGCCACGGGACAGCCGTCCTACGAGCAGTACTTC.

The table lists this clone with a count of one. In nucleotides, the CDR3 is TGTGCCAGCAGCGTAGCTGTTAAGGCGGGAACTAGCACAGATACGCAGTATTTT. Encoded protein: CASSVAVKAGTSTDTQYF. The chain joins TRBV9 to TRBJ2-3; TRBD2 is a possible D gene (6 bases). The CDR3 has 18 residues. The V gene's germline CDR1 is SGDLS and CDR2 YYNGEE. V was trimmed by 0 bases and J by 0 bases, leaving 17 bases between them.

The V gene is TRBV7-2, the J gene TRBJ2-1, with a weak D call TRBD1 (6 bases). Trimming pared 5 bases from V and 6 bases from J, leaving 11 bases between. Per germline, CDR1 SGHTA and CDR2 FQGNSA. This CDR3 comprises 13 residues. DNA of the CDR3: TGTGCCAGCAGCCCCATCAGGGGCAATGAGCAGTTCTTC. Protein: CASSPIRGNEQFF.

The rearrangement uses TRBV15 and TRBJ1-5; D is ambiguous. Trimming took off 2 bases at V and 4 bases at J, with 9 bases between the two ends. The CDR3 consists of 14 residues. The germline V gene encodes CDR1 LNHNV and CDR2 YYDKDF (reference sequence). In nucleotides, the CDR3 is TGTGCCACCAGCAGACATTCCGGTAATCAGCCCCAGCATTTT. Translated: CATSRHSGNQPQHF.

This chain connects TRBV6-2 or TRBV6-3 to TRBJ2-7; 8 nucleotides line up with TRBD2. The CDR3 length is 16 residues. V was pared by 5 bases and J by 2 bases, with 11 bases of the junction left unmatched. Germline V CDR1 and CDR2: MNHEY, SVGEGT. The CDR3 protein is CASSPRTSKVPYEQYF. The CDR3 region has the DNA TGTGCCAGCAGTCCCCGGACTAGCAAAGTTCCCTACGAGCAGTACTTC.

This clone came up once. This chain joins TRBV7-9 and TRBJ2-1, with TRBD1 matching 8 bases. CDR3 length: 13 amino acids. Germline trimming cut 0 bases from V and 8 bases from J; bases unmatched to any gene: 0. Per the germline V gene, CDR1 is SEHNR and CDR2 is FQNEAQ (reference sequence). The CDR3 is CASSLATGDEQFF. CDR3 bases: TGTGCCAGCAGCTTAGCGACAGGGGATGAGCAGTTCTTC. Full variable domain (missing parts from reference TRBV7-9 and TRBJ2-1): DTGVSQNPRHKITKRGQNVTFRCDPISEHNRLYWYRQTLGQGPEFLTYFQNEAQLEKSRLLSDRFSAERPKGSFSTLEIQRTEQGDSAMYLCASSLATGDEQFFGPGTRLTVL.